The 25 T cell receptor beta chains given below trace back to one sample, sequenced in a study of long-term antiretroviral therapy in people with HIV. They ran version v3.0 of the immunoSEQ assay at survey level. The repertoire was sequenced with immunoSEQ multiplex PCR; TCRdb's copy has only in-frame clones and lacks some. Altogether 26,000 or so clones are present, more than 70% being singletons, with the ten largest covering just over 5%. The sample was unsorted PBMCs, taken 3 years after starting antiretroviral therapy. Receptors were obtained from a man aged 18 to 29 with HIV.

This clone was seen just once. The V call is TRBV6-1, the J call TRBJ1-4, with a possible D match to TRBD1 (5 bases). CDR3 length: 14 residues. CDR1 is MNHNS, CDR2 SASEGT, per germline. V was clipped by 4 bases and J by 8 bases, with 14 bases between them. CDR3 sequence: CASSVSGGAEKLFF. The DNA for the CDR3 is TGTGCCAGCAGTGTGTCGGGAGGGGCAGAAAAACTGTTTTTT.

This chain uses TRBV15 with TRBJ1-4, with a tentative D call TRBD1 (6 bases). Trimming removed 3 bases from V and 10 bases from J, with 9 bases in between. The CDR3 loop spans 12 amino acids. CDR1 is LNHNV and CDR2 is YYDKDF in the germline V gene (reference sequence). The CDR3 here is CATSSIRGKLFF. As DNA, the CDR3 is TGTGCCACCAGCAGTATCAGGGGAAAACTGTTTTTT.

CDR3: CASSSTGPNEQFF. In DNA form, the CDR3 reads TGTGCCAGCAGCTCAACAGGGCCCAATGAGCAGTTCTTC. This chain links TRBV11-3 with TRBJ2-1, with D possibly matching TRBD1 (6 bases). Germline lookup yields CDR1 SGHNT and CDR2 YENEEA. CDR3 length: 13 residues. Deletions cut 4 bases from V and 6 bases from J, with 10 bases between.

The chain couples TRBV7-8 to TRBJ1-1; the D is unclear. Trimming cost V 8 bases and J 1 base, with 8 bases left between them. The CDR3 runs 12 residues. CDR1 is SGHVS and CDR2 is FQNEAQ in the germline V gene. The CDR3 DNA sequence: TGTGCCAGCGGACTACAGAACACTGAAGCTTTCTTT. Translation gives CASGLQNTEAFF. The full variable domain, completed using reference TRBV7-8 and TRBJ1-1, is GAGVSQSPRYKVAKRGQDVALRCDPISGHVSLFWYQQALGQGPEFLTYFQNEAQLDKSGLPSDRFFAERPEGSVSTLKIQRTQQEDSAVYLCASGLQNTEAFFGQGTRLTVV.

The rearrangement uses TRBV4-1 and TRBJ2-3; 14 nucleotides agree with TRBD2. CDR1 and CDR2 from the germline V gene are MGHRA and YSYEKL. The length of the CDR3 is 16 residues. Losses at the gene ends were 2 bases for V and 4 bases for J; bases not matched to a gene: 2. CDR3 DNA sequence: TGCGCCAGCAGCCAACGGACTAGCGGGGGGTCAGATACGCAGTATTTT. Protein: CASSQRTSGGSDTQYF.

This rearrangement joins TRBV30 to TRBJ1-6; maybe TRBD1 (5 bases). Germline CDR1 is GTSNPN and CDR2 is SVGIG (reference sequence). This CDR3 spans 14 amino acids. Between the trimmed V and J ends, which lost 1 base and 9 bases, there was a span of 13 bases. Written as DNA, the CDR3 is TGTGCCTGGAGTGCCCCCGGGACCTTTTCACCCCTCCACTTT. Its protein is CAWSAPGTFSPLHF. Using reference TRBV30 and TRBJ1-6 for the parts outside the CDR3, the full variable domain is SQTIHQWPATLVQPVGSPLSLECTVEGTSNPNLYWYRQAAGRGLQLLFYSVGIGQISSEVPQNLSASRPQDRQFILSSKKLLLSDSGFYLCAWSAPGTFSPLHFGNGTRLTVT.

V and J are TRBV7-9 and TRBJ1-4; D call uncertain. Per germline, CDR1 SEHNR and CDR2 FQNEAQ (reference sequence). Trimming took off 5 bases at V and 4 bases at J, with 14 bases between the two ends. This CDR3 has 15 amino acids. This CDR3 reads CASSPLTDYNEKLFF. CDR3 sequence (DNA): TGTGCCAGCAGCCCGCTGACTGACTATAATGAAAAACTGTTTTTT.

The chain links TRBV28 to TRBJ1-5; the match to TRBD1 covers 7 bases. The CDR3 length is 14 residues. The V gene's germline CDR1 is MDHEN and CDR2 SYDVKM. Trimming took 7 bases from V and 5 from J; bases not matched to a gene: 8. The CDR3: CASNLGQAYQPQHF. The CDR3 DNA reads TGTGCCAGCAACCTAGGACAGGCCTATCAGCCCCAGCATTTT.

This clone was seen just once. This rearrangement joins TRBV2 to TRBJ2-3; 10 bases fit TRBD2. V dropped 10 bases and J dropped 0; count of bases not matched to a gene: 4. CDR3 length: 14 residues. The V gene's germline CDR1 is SNHLY and CDR2 FYNNEI. CDR3 amino acids: CANPSGGSTDTQYF. CDR3 sequence (DNA): TGTGCCAACCCTAGCGGGGGTAGCACAGATACGCAGTATTTT. Looking up the rest from reference TRBV2 and TRBJ2-3 gives the full variable domain: EPEVTQTPSHQVTQMGQEVILRCVPISNHLYFYWYRQILGQKVEFLVSFYNNEISEKSEIFDDQFSVERPDGSNFTLKIRSTKLEDSAMYFCANPSGGSTDTQYFGPGTRLTVL.

This clone was counted once. CDR3 DNA: TGTGCCAGCAGCTTAGAGGGGAATCCGACTGGAAACACCATATATTTT. Translation: CASSLEGNPTGNTIYF. The J gene is TRBJ1-3, the V gene TRBV7-6, with D possibly matching TRBD1 (5 bases). Trimming took off 1 base at V and 2 bases at J, with 12 bases between the two ends. The CDR3 has 16 residues. Germline loops: CDR1 SGHVS, CDR2 FNYEAQ.

DNA for the CDR3: TGTGCTAGTGGTTTGGGGACAGGGTTGGATGAGCAGTTCTTC. It encodes CASGLGTGLDEQFF. The chain couples TRBV12-5 to TRBJ2-1, with 8 nucleotides matching TRBD1. V dropped 1 base and J dropped 8; count of bases not matched to a gene: 4. This CDR3 region has 14 residues. Germline V gene sequence: CDR1 LGHNT, CDR2 FRNRAP. Supplemented by reference TRBV12-5 and TRBJ2-1, the full variable domain reads DARVTQTPRHKVTEMGQEVTMRCQPILGHNTVFWYRQTMMQGLELLAYFRNRAPLDDSGMPKDRFSAEMPDATLATLKIQPSEPRDSAVYFCASGLGTGLDEQFFGPGTRLTVL.

V is TRBV29-1 and J is TRBJ1-1; D perhaps matches TRBD1 (6 bases). This CDR3 region has 13 residues. Germline CDR1 reads SQVTM; CDR2 reads ANQGSEA. The V gene lost 4 bases and the J gene lost 5 bases, with 14 bases spanning the gap. The chain's CDR3 is CSVAGGGGTEAFF. CDR3 DNA sequence: TGCAGCGTTGCCGGCGGAGGGGGAACTGAAGCTTTCTTT.

The V gene is TRBV5-4, the J gene TRBJ1-6; TRBD1 agrees at 9 bases. Germline CDR1 is SGHNT and CDR2 is YYREEE (reference sequence). The junction had 8 bases not matched to a gene; V was cut back by 4 bases and J by 0 bases. CDR3 length equals 18 residues. The CDR3 is CASSGGTGTSSYNSPLHF. CDR3 sequence (DNA): TGTGCCAGCAGCGGGGGGACAGGGACTAGCTCCTATAATTCACCCCTCCACTTT.

This sequence joins TRBV4-1 and TRBJ1-2; possibly TRBD1 for D (5 bases). Trimming stripped 4 bases from V and 8 bases from J, with 11 bases between. CDR1 and CDR2 from the germline V gene are MGHRA and YSYEKL. The CDR3 is 12 amino acids. DNA for the CDR3: TGCGCCAGCAGCCCCCACGGGGGGGGCTACACCTTC. This encodes CASSPHGGGYTF.

The chain joins TRBV9 to TRBJ2-2; no clear D. This CDR3 region has 13 residues. The germline V gene has CDR1 SGDLS and CDR2 YYNGEE. Deletions cut 0 bases from V and 1 base from J, with 1 base between. The DNA for the CDR3 is TGTGCCAGCAGCGTAGGGAACACCGGGGAGCTGTTTTTT. It yields the protein CASSVGNTGELFF.

This clone has more than one count but fewer than ten. The chain carries TRBV30 and TRBJ1-4; TRBD1 aligns across 9 bases. Germline CDR1 GTSNPN, CDR2 SVGIG (reference sequence). Losses at the gene ends were 2 bases for V and 7 bases for J; bases not matched to a gene: 5. The CDR3 loop spans 14 amino acids. CDR3 residues: CAWSPGTGFEKLFF. As DNA, the CDR3 is TGTGCCTGGAGTCCCGGGACAGGGTTTGAAAAACTGTTTTTT.

The CDR3 region has the DNA TGTGCCAGCAACCCCCGGGGGGGCGGCTACGAGCAGTACGTC. It is translated as CASNPRGGGYEQYV. V and J are TRBV5-6 and TRBJ2-7; TRBD2 agrees at 8 bases. The V segment lost 6 bases and the J segment 3 bases; nucleotides outside the gene matches: 8. Germline-derived CDR1 and CDR2 are SGHDT and YYEEEE. This CDR3 spans 14 amino acids.

The chain uses TRBV5-6 and TRBJ2-7; 9 bases line up with TRBD2. This CDR3 spans 16 amino acids. Germline values: CDR1 SGHDT, CDR2 YYEEEE. V dropped 5 bases and J dropped 3; count of bases not matched to a gene: 12. CDR3 loop: CASRPSGTFPLYEQYV. In nucleotides, the CDR3 is TGTGCCAGCAGACCTAGCGGGACATTTCCCCTCTACGAGCAGTACGTC.

J is TRBJ2-7 and V is TRBV5-5; the D gene is possibly TRBD1 (6 bases). CDR1 is SGHKS, CDR2 YYEKEE, per germline (reference sequence). This CDR3 has 14 amino acids. Trimming pared 0 bases from V and 3 bases from J, leaving 10 bases between. As DNA, the CDR3 is TGTGCCAGCAGCTTGGCCAGACAGGACTACGAGCAGTACGTC. Translating gives CASSLARQDYEQYV.

The rearrangement uses TRBV5-1 and TRBJ2-2; D possibly corresponds to TRBD2 (6 bases). Germline V gene sequence: CDR1 SGHRS, CDR2 YFSETQ. There are 17 residues in the CDR3. V was clipped by 0 bases and J by 5 bases, with 17 bases between them. The CDR3 sequence is CASSLAGTPIGTGELFF. The CDR3 DNA reads as TGCGCCAGCAGCTTGGCCGGGACTCCAATCGGGACCGGGGAGCTGTTTTTT.

CDR3 protein: CASALQGAQYF. The CDR3 DNA is TGTGCCAGCGCACTACAGGGAGCTCAGTACTTC. V usage is TRBV19 and J usage is TRBJ2-5, with TRBD1 as a possible D gene (6 bases). The germline gives CDR1 LNHDA, CDR2 SQIVND (reference sequence). The CDR3 is 11 amino acids. Trimming left V 9 bases short and J 11 bases short, with 16 bases between.

The genes are TRBV6-1 and TRBJ1-2, with D perhaps matching TRBD1 (5 bases). V was shortened by 3 bases and J by 3 bases, with 8 bases between the two germline ends. Germline V gene sequence: CDR1 MNHNS, CDR2 SASEGT. The CDR3 runs to 13 residues. The CDR3 DNA follows: TGTGCCAGCAGTGACAGGGTTGACTATGGCTACACCTTC. Protein: CASSDRVDYGYTF.

The chain has TRBV18 and TRBJ1-6; 9 bases map to TRBD1. CDR1 is KGHSH, CDR2 LQKENI, per germline. The V and J ends lost 3 bases and 8 bases, in that order; junction bases with no gene match: 5. This CDR3 contains 15 residues. The CDR3 region is CASSPSRDRDSPLHF. For the CDR3, the DNA is TGTGCCAGCTCACCGTCAAGGGACAGGGATTCACCCCTCCACTTT.

This clone was counted only a few times. The chain couples TRBV30 to TRBJ1-5; D gene uncertain. V was shortened by 0 bases and J by 5 bases, with 8 bases between the two germline ends. Germline V CDR1 and CDR2: GTSNPN, SVGIG (reference sequence). This CDR3 is 13 amino acids long. CDR3 sequence reads: CAWSVRLDQPQHF. As DNA, the CDR3 is TGTGCCTGGAGTGTGCGACTGGATCAGCCCCAGCATTTT.

This clone was detected once. The chain uses TRBV6-1 and TRBJ1-2; D might be TRBD1 (6 bases). In germline, CDR1 is MNHNS, CDR2 SASEGT. The CDR3 runs 13 residues. V lost 1 base and J 8 bases, leaving 11 bases between the germline ends. CDR3 protein: CASSEGEGGGYTF. The CDR3 DNA sequence: TGTGCCAGCAGTGAAGGGGAAGGGGGGGGCTACACCTTC.